The source of this T cell receptor beta chain is a study of tumor and adjacent non-tumor tissue in lung cancer. Study results and caveats: TCR diversity was significantly greater in tumor than normal lung tissue. Top 100 clones took a larger repertoire share in normal lung.

Three rounds of nested PCR, following a modified ARM-PCR protocol, produced the TCRbeta library. TCRdb re-analysed the multiplex PCR reads in MiXCR, keeping a single row per CDR3 protein. The sample yields about 200,000 distinct CDR3 sequences, 70% to 75% seen once. Germline CDR1 reads SGHNT; CDR2 reads YENEEA. The CDR3 is made up of 13 amino acids. Comments on this clonotype: The antigen remains unidentified.

The template was RNA from unsorted bulk tissue. The V call is TRBV11-3, the J call TRBJ2-5; no clear D. This clonotype was obtained from a man in his fifties or sixties with non-small cell lung cancer. The sequenced sample consisted of lung tumor tissue. CDR3 in amino acids: CSSSPSVGETQYF. The CDR3 coding sequence is TGTAGCAGCAGCCCAAGCGTAGGAGAGACCCAGTACTTC.